One and the same sample provided the 30 T cell receptor beta chains below, sequenced in a study of blood T cell repertoires in COVID-19. Clones were sequenced by immunoSEQ multiplex PCR, and TCRdb holds only the in-frame ones, with some missing. The sample has approximately 100,000 clones, less than 80% seen once. The specimen sequenced was peripheral blood. These receptors were obtained from a man between 65 and 85 years old with active or convalescent COVID-19.

This clone was picked up one time. CDR3 in amino acids: CASSPPTGGNEKLFF. The CDR3 DNA sequence: TGTGCCAGCTCACCACCGACAGGGGGTAATGAAAAACTGTTTTTT. The chain employs TRBV18 and TRBJ1-4, with 9 nucleotides matching TRBD1. Germline V gives CDR1 KGHSH, CDR2 LQKENI. CDR3 length: 15 amino acids. V shed 0 bases and J 4 bases; nucleotides not matched to a gene: 0.

The CDR3: CASSPGQGGYEQYF. The CDR3 region has the DNA TGTGCCAGCAGCCCGGGACAGGGAGGATACGAGCAGTACTTC. V is TRBV14 and J is TRBJ2-7, with 9 bases matching TRBD1. This CDR3 is 14 amino acids long. Germline loops: CDR1 SGHDN, CDR2 FVKESK. The V gene end was trimmed by 4 bases and the J gene end by 4 bases; junction bases not matched to a gene: 5.

This clone is a singleton in its sample. J is TRBJ1-2 and V is TRBV27; TRBD1 aligns across 7 bases. CDR3 length: 13 residues. The germline gives CDR1 MNHEY, CDR2 SMNVEV (reference sequence). Trimming took 6 bases from V and 8 from J; bases not matched to a gene: 9. DNA of the CDR3: TGTGCCAGCAGGGACAGGAGGGCCAGGGGCTACACCTTC. It specifies CASRDRRARGYTF.

The V call is TRBV19, the J call TRBJ1-5; D possibly corresponds to TRBD1 (6 bases). The germline V gene encodes CDR1 LNHDA and CDR2 SQIVND (reference sequence). The CDR3 spans 17 residues. Trimming pared 5 bases from V and 2 bases from J, leaving 19 bases between. This chain's CDR3 is CASSVAGDRIRNQPQHF. As DNA, the CDR3 is TGTGCCAGTAGTGTGGCAGGGGATAGGATTCGCAATCAGCCCCAGCATTTT. The full variable domain, with the rest looked up from reference TRBV19 and TRBJ1-5, is DGGITQSPKYLFRKEGQNVTLSCEQNLNHDAMYWYRQDPGQGLRLIYYSQIVNDFQKGDIAEGYSVSREKKESFPLTVTSAQKNPTAFYLCASSVAGDRIRNQPQHFGDGTRLSIL.

The chain couples TRBV5-1 to TRBJ1-2; 7 bases agree with TRBD1. CDR1 SGHRS and CDR2 YFSETQ come from the germline V gene. The CDR3 is 14 amino acids. Trimming cost V 3 bases and J 1 base; bases outside gene matches: 3. In nucleotides, the CDR3 is TGCGCCAGCAGCTCCGGGGACAGTAACTATGGCTACACCTTC. This codes for CASSSGDSNYGYTF.

The chain carries TRBV6-5 and TRBJ2-4; maybe TRBD1 (5 bases). CDR1 and CDR2 (germline): MNHEY, SVGAGI. V dropped 7 bases and J dropped 8 bases, with 12 bases sitting between them. CDR3 length: 12 residues. DNA of the CDR3: TGTGCCAGCATGGCAGGGCTGGACATTCAGTACTTC. It encodes CASMAGLDIQYF.

The genes are TRBV3-1 (or the pseudogene TRBV3-2) and TRBJ1-6, with TRBD1 matching over 10 bases. Losses at the gene ends were 6 bases for V and 9 bases for J; bases not matched to a gene: 11. CDR1 is LGHDT, CDR2 YNNKEL, per germline (reference sequence). The CDR3 has 16 residues. Written as DNA, the CDR3 is TGTGCCAGCAGTCTGACAGGGGGCGGAGTGGCTTCACCCCTCCACTTT. Residues: CASSLTGGGVASPLHF.

This chain links TRBV29-1 with TRBJ2-2; D gene ambiguous. The ends were cut back, 4 bases at V and 8 bases at J, with 11 bases in the middle. The CDR3 runs to 12 residues. Germline lookup yields CDR1 SQVTM and CDR2 ANQGSEA. The CDR3 loop is CSVGRSGGELFF. The CDR3 DNA sequence: TGCAGCGTTGGGCGGAGTGGGGGGGAGCTGTTTTTT.

This clone appeared a single time. The rearrangement joins TRBV5-1 to TRBJ2-2, with a possible D match to TRBD1 (6 bases). Trimming removed 0 bases from V and 4 bases from J, with 10 bases in between. Germline V gene lookup returns CDR1 SGHRS and CDR2 YFSETQ. CDR3 length equals 15 residues. The CDR3 coding sequence is TGCGCCAGCAGCTTGGACGGACAGTCCACCGGGGAGCTGTTTTTT. This sequence encodes CASSLDGQSTGELFF.

The chain couples TRBV7-9 to TRBJ2-3, with TRBD2 as a possible D gene (5 bases). CDR3 length: 13 residues. CDR1 SEHNR and CDR2 FQNEAQ come from the germline V gene (reference sequence). Trimming cost V 2 bases and J 3 bases, with 6 bases left between them. CDR3 DNA sequence: TGTGCCAGCAGCTTACCGGGAACAGATACGCAGTATTTT. Translating gives CASSLPGTDTQYF.

This chain uses TRBV6-5 with TRBJ1-1; tentatively, D is TRBD1 (5 bases). This CDR3 region has 14 residues. V was pared by 2 bases and J by 3 bases, with 10 bases between. Germline V gene lookup returns CDR1 MNHEY and CDR2 SVGAGI. CDR3 nucleotides: TGTGCCAGCAGTTACGGGGGGTTGTACACTGAAGCTTTCTTT. This codes for CASSYGGLYTEAFF.

The chain uses TRBV18 and TRBJ1-3; D ambiguous. The CDR3 runs to 16 residues. Germline V gene sequence: CDR1 KGHSH, CDR2 LQKENI. Trimming pared 3 bases from V and 0 bases from J, leaving 12 bases between. The CDR3 nucleotides read TGTGCCAGCTCACCCCGACGAGACTTCTCTGGAAACACCATATATTTT. It yields the protein CASSPRRDFSGNTIYF.

The chain carries TRBV12-5 and TRBJ2-3; tentatively, D is TRBD2 (6 bases). The CDR3 spans 13 residues. Germline V CDR1 and CDR2: LGHNT, FRNRAP. Trimming shortened V by 8 bases and J by 2 bases, and 11 bases separated the two germline ends. Here the CDR3 DNA reads TGTGCTAGTCACTCTAGCGTCACAGATACGCAGTATTTT. This sequence encodes CASHSSVTDTQYF. The full variable domain, in which reference TRBV12-5 and TRBJ2-3 provide the parts outside the CDR3, is DARVTQTPRHKVTEMGQEVTMRCQPILGHNTVFWYRQTMMQGLELLAYFRNRAPLDDSGMPKDRFSAEMPDATLATLKIQPSEPRDSAVYFCASHSSVTDTQYFGPGTRLTVL.

The CDR3 spells CASILTGANSPLHF. The DNA of the CDR3 is TGTGCCAGCATCTTGACAGGGGCTAATTCACCCCTCCACTTT. J is TRBJ1-6 and V is TRBV2, with 8 bases that match TRBD1. The length of the CDR3 is 14 residues. From germline, CDR1 is SNHLY and CDR2 FYNNEI. The ends lost 7 bases at V and 6 bases at J; junction bases unmatched: 5.

The chain joins TRBV5-1 to TRBJ2-5; tentative D call: TRBD1 (6 bases). Germline-derived CDR1 and CDR2 are SGHRS and YFSETQ. V was clipped by 4 bases and J by 1 base, with 14 bases between them. CDR3 length: 15 residues. The CDR3 nucleotides read TGCGCCAGCAGCCTAGACAGAGGGGGCCAAGAGACCCAGTACTTC. Translation gives CASSLDRGGQETQYF.

The chain has TRBV7-9 and TRBJ1-4, with 9 bases lining up with TRBD1. V lost 5 bases and J lost 7; bases outside the gene matches: 5. The V gene's germline CDR1 is SEHNR and CDR2 FQNEAQ (reference sequence). This CDR3 spans 14 amino acids. This chain's CDR3 is CASSPGQGFEKLFF. The DNA of the CDR3 is TGTGCCAGCAGCCCAGGACAGGGGTTTGAAAAACTGTTTTTT.

The V gene is TRBV9, the J gene TRBJ1-1, with D possibly being TRBD1 (6 bases). Germline V CDR1 and CDR2: SGDLS, YYNGEE. With 2 bases removed from V and 3 bases from J, the gap between germline ends came to 14 bases. This CDR3 contains 15 residues. The CDR3 reads CASSVHQGLYTEAFF. DNA for the CDR3: TGTGCCAGCAGCGTCCACCAGGGGCTGTACACTGAAGCTTTCTTT.

This chain links TRBV27 with TRBJ2-5, with 8 bases that match TRBD1. V lost 3 bases and J lost 1; bases outside the gene matches: 1. This CDR3 contains 14 residues. Germline CDR1 and CDR2: MNHEY and SMNVEV (reference sequence). This chain's CDR3 is CASSFTGGQETQYF. The CDR3 nucleotides read TGTGCCAGCAGTTTCACAGGGGGCCAAGAGACCCAGTACTTC.

Concerning this clone itself: The junction and the germline gene differ at one end; a read error may be behind it. Other DNA sequences in this sample translate to the same CDR3. The chain carries TRBV7-3 and TRBJ1-1; 7 positions match TRBD1. CDR1 SGHTA and CDR2 FQGTGA come from the germline V gene. The CDR3 totals 14 residues. CDR3 amino acids: CASSLNRGDTEAFF. The DNA for the CDR3 is TGTGCCAGCAGCTTAAACAGGGGCGACACTGAGGCTTTCTTT.

The V and J genes are TRBV19 and TRBJ2-5, with D unclear. The CDR3 has 13 residues. Germline values: CDR1 LNHDA, CDR2 SQIVND (reference sequence). Trimming stripped 5 bases from V and 5 bases from J, with 12 bases between. As DNA, the CDR3 is TGTGCCAGTAGTCCACCTAGTTCCGAGACCCAGTACTTC. Protein product: CASSPPSSETQYF.

This chain joins TRBV27 and TRBJ2-7; tentatively, D is TRBD2 (6 bases). The V gene lost 2 bases and the J gene lost 3 bases, with 14 bases spanning the gap. This CDR3 has 15 residues. The germline gives CDR1 MNHEY, CDR2 SMNVEV (reference sequence). This CDR3 reads CASSLRVGRFYEQYF. CDR3 DNA: TGTGCCAGCAGTTTAAGGGTCGGGAGATTCTACGAGCAGTACTTC.

J is TRBJ2-3 and V is TRBV18, with no clear D. Trimming removed 2 bases from V and 4 bases from J, with 10 bases in between. The CDR3 has 14 residues. The germline gives CDR1 KGHSH, CDR2 LQKENI. Here the CDR3 DNA reads TGTGCCAGCTCACCATCCTCGGGTTCAGATACGCAGTATTTT. Amino acids: CASSPSSGSDTQYF.

V usage is TRBV5-1 and J usage is TRBJ2-1; D gene uncertain. Trimming pared 1 base from V and 5 bases from J, leaving 4 bases between. The length of the CDR3 is 12 residues. Germline V gene data show CDR1 as SGHRS and CDR2 as YFSETQ. As DNA, the CDR3 is TGCGCCAGCAGCTTGCCGGACAATGAGCAGTTCTTC. This sequence encodes CASSLPDNEQFF.

V usage is TRBV19 and J usage is TRBJ1-1, with TRBD1 matching over 8 bases. This CDR3 spans 15 amino acids. Germline trimming cut 3 bases from V and 3 bases from J; bases unmatched to any gene: 6. Germline CDR1 and CDR2: LNHDA and SQIVND (reference sequence). The CDR3 reads CASSIDRGLYTEAFF. In DNA form, the CDR3 reads TGTGCCAGTAGTATCGACAGGGGCCTGTACACTGAAGCTTTCTTT. The full variable domain, its missing parts supplied by reference TRBV19 and TRBJ1-1, is DGGITQSPKYLFRKEGQNVTLSCEQNLNHDAMYWYRQDPGQGLRLIYYSQIVNDFQKGDIAEGYSVSREKKESFPLTVTSAQKNPTAFYLCASSIDRGLYTEAFFGQGTRLTVV.

The rearrangement uses TRBV2 and TRBJ1-4; the match to TRBD1 covers 10 bases. The V gene's germline CDR1 is SNHLY and CDR2 FYNNEI. This CDR3 has 13 residues. After removal of 8 bases from V and 7 bases from J, the junction contained 4 bases not matched to a gene. CDR3 residues: CASGGQGVEKLFF. The DNA for the CDR3 is TGTGCCAGCGGCGGACAGGGGGTTGAAAAACTGTTTTTT.

This clone has just a few counts. The CDR3 spells CASSQDRQGSYGYTF. Written as DNA, the CDR3 is TGTGCCAGCAGCCAAGATCGTCAGGGCTCCTATGGCTACACCTTC. This chain connects TRBV3-1 (or the pseudogene TRBV3-2) to TRBJ1-2; D is possibly TRBD1 (5 bases). CDR1 LGHDT and CDR2 YNNKEL come from the germline V gene (reference sequence). The V gene lost 0 bases and the J gene lost 4 bases, with 12 bases spanning the gap. The CDR3 length is 15 residues.

CDR3: CASSFPGLHSYEQYF. In nucleotides, the CDR3 is TGTGCCAGCAGTTTCCCGGGACTACACTCCTACGAGCAGTACTTC. This rearrangement joins TRBV6-6 to TRBJ2-7; 7 bases are shared with TRBD2. Germline assignment: CDR1 MNHNY and CDR2 SVGAGI (reference sequence). V lost 4 bases, J lost 0 bases, and 6 bases stayed unmatched. This CDR3 spans 15 amino acids.

The chain couples TRBV29-1 to TRBJ2-5; possible D gene TRBD1, 6 bases. Trimming removed 4 bases from V and 5 bases from J, with 14 bases in between. This CDR3 is built from 13 residues. Germline V CDR1 and CDR2: SQVTM, ANQGSEA. CDR3 in amino acids: CSVAWGLGETQYF. CDR3 nucleotides: TGCAGCGTTGCCTGGGGGCTAGGTGAGACCCAGTACTTC.

The V gene is TRBV2, the J gene TRBJ1-5, with unresolved D. The V and J ends lost 8 bases and 2 bases respectively, with 10 bases between them. The CDR3 covers 13 residues. Germline CDR1 is SNHLY and CDR2 is FYNNEI. The chain's CDR3 is CASGSEGNQPQHF. The CDR3 region has the DNA TGTGCCAGCGGGTCCGAGGGCAATCAGCCCCAGCATTTT.

The chain is built from TRBV27 and TRBJ1-2; possibly TRBD1 for D (6 bases). Germline V gives CDR1 MNHEY, CDR2 SMNVEV (reference sequence). V was cut by 6 bases and J by 4 bases, with 18 bases left in between. The CDR3 is 15 amino acids. This chain's CDR3 is CASRLLQGTTYGYTF. In DNA, the CDR3 is TGTGCCAGCAGGCTCTTACAGGGTACTACCTATGGCTACACCTTC.